This T cell receptor (beta chain) was recovered during a study of cytomegalovirus exposure and HLA in healthy donors. Looking at the study overall: The same platform used for the 500 to 850 first-cohort repertoires was also used for the 120 or so validation repertoires, as a later analysis reported.

About this clone: The antigen is not known.

The study's findings and limits: The study listed roughly 160 cytomegalovirus-associated TCR beta chains. TCR clusters originating in the first cohort tended to co-occur in the 110 or so validation repertoires, according to a later analysis. As confirmed in vitro, a few CMV-associated chains were specific for CMV antigens.

The method was immunoSEQ multiplex PCR; TCRdb's version includes in-frame clones alone and lacks a portion of them. The table lists 45,000 to 65,000 clones, 93% of them singletons. Per the germline V gene, CDR1 is LGHNA and CDR2 is YSLEER. The CDR3 loop spans 15 amino acids. Germline trimming cut 0 bases from V and 4 bases from J; bases unmatched to any gene: 4. Sequencing used PBMCs. The rearrangement uses TRBV4-3 and TRBJ1-2, with 8 positions matching TRBD1. The source of this sequence is a woman aged 18-30 years in good health and CMV-seropositive. The CDR3 DNA is TGCGCCAGCAGCCAAGATGGGGACAGGTCCTATGGCTACACCTTC. Encoded protein: CASSQDGDRSYGYTF.